Each of the 26 T cell receptor beta chains below was sequenced from the same sample in a study of blood T cell repertoires in COVID-19. Libraries were prepared by immunoSEQ multiplex PCR; TCRdb keeps only in-frame clonotypes and omits some of them. The sample has around 270,000 clones; more than 65% are singletons. Sequenced material: peripheral blood. These receptor sequences come from a person aged 70 to 85 with COVID-19, enrolled during active disease.

The J gene is TRBJ2-1, the V gene TRBV19; 8 positions match TRBD1. CDR1 and CDR2 from the germline V gene are LNHDA and SQIVND (reference sequence). With V trimmed by 4 bases and J by 5 bases, 10 bases remained unmatched. CDR3 size: 16 residues. Here the CDR3 reads CASSTAVGTGDNEQFF. In DNA form, the CDR3 reads TGTGCCAGTAGTACCGCCGTTGGGACAGGAGACAATGAGCAGTTCTTC.

The rearrangement uses TRBV11-2 and TRBJ2-3; D is possibly TRBD1 (5 bases). This CDR3 is 14 amino acids long. Germline V CDR1 and CDR2: SGHAT, FQNNGV. V was trimmed by 5 bases and J by 2 bases, leaving 11 bases between them. The CDR3 here is CASSPGSNTDTQYF. In nucleotides, the CDR3 is TGTGCCAGCAGCCCAGGGTCGAACACAGATACGCAGTATTTT.

This clone was observed a handful of times. The CDR3 nucleotides are TGCAGCGTTGCCCCCACTAGCGGGAGTAACGAGCAGTACTTC. This gives the protein CSVAPTSGSNEQYF. This chain connects TRBV29-1 to TRBJ2-7; 11 positions agree with TRBD2. V was clipped by 4 bases and J by 5 bases; unmatched bases: 7. CDR3 length: 14 amino acids. Germline CDR1 SQVTM, CDR2 ANQGSEA.

This clone was recorded a few times. The rearrangement uses TRBV14 and TRBJ2-1; TRBD1 is a possible D gene (5 bases). The V end was cut by 1 base, the J end by 6 bases, with 10 bases between. Germline lookup yields CDR1 SGHDN and CDR2 FVKESK. The CDR3 runs 14 residues. In DNA, the CDR3 is TGTGCCAGCAGCCAAGTTGCAGGGTCCAATGAGCAGTTCTTC. Residues: CASSQVAGSNEQFF.

The chain joins TRBV6-1 to TRBJ2-5; D is possibly TRBD2 (5 bases). This CDR3 is built from 14 residues. Germline-derived CDR1 and CDR2 are MNHNS and SASEGT. V gave up 3 bases and J gave up 4 bases, with 12 bases separating them. The CDR3 DNA reads TGTGCCAGCAGTGAGCGGAGGACGGGAGAGACCCAGTACTTC. Translation: CASSERRTGETQYF.

The chain is built from TRBV7-6 and TRBJ2-1; 8 positions agree with TRBD1. The V and J ends lost 2 bases and 5 bases, in that order; junction bases with no gene match: 8. This CDR3 is built from 16 residues. Germline CDR1 is SGHVS and CDR2 is FNYEAQ. The CDR3 loop reads CASSLIQGDFNNEQFF. In nucleotides, the CDR3 is TGTGCCAGCAGCTTAATACAGGGGGATTTTAACAATGAGCAGTTCTTC. Drawing the rest from reference TRBV7-6 and TRBJ2-1, the complete variable domain is GAGVSQSPRYKVTKRGQDVALRCDPISGHVSLYWYRQALGQGPEFLTYFNYEAQQDKSGLPNDRFSAERPEGSISTLTIQRTEQRDSAMYRCASSLIQGDFNNEQFFGPGTRLTVL.

The chain employs TRBV9 and TRBJ2-3; 11 positions agree with TRBD2. With V trimmed by 3 bases and J by 2 bases, 14 bases remained unmatched. CDR3 length: 19 amino acids. Germline V gene sequence: CDR1 SGDLS, CDR2 YYNGEE. The CDR3 reads CASSGQSSGGLLHTDTQYF. Here the CDR3 DNA reads TGTGCCAGCAGCGGTCAGTCTAGCGGGGGGCTTTTACACACAGATACGCAGTATTTT.

The gene calls are TRBV5-4 and TRBJ2-1, with D possibly being TRBD2 (6 bases). Germline lookup yields CDR1 SGHNT and CDR2 YYREEE (reference sequence). There are 15 residues in the CDR3. Trimming removed 4 bases from V and 7 bases from J, with 18 bases in between. The CDR3 loop is CASSQGLLRGNEQFF. The CDR3 nucleotides are TGTGCCAGCAGCCAGGGACTTTTGAGGGGAAATGAGCAGTTCTTC. The full variable domain, completed using reference TRBV5-4 and TRBJ2-1, is ETGVTQSPTHLIKTRGQQVTLRCSSQSGHNTVSWYQQALGQGPQFIFQYYREEENGRGNFPPRFSGLQFPNYSSELNVNALELDDSALYLCASSQGLLRGNEQFFGPGTRLTVL.

This rearrangement joins TRBV12-5 to TRBJ2-3; 11 bases agree with TRBD1. The CDR3 spans 15 residues. J lost 5 bases, V lost 3 bases, and 4 bases had no gene match. Germline lookup yields CDR1 LGHNT and CDR2 FRNRAP. CDR3 region: CASGLGQGARDTQYF. The CDR3 DNA sequence: TGTGCTAGTGGTTTAGGACAGGGGGCGCGAGATACGCAGTATTTT. Full variable domain (missing parts from reference TRBV12-5 and TRBJ2-3): DARVTQTPRHKVTEMGQEVTMRCQPILGHNTVFWYRQTMMQGLELLAYFRNRAPLDDSGMPKDRFSAEMPDATLATLKIQPSEPRDSAVYFCASGLGQGARDTQYFGPGTRLTVL.

This clone was counted once. This rearrangement joins TRBV20-1 to TRBJ2-1, with 11 bases matching TRBD2. Looked up from germline, CDR1 is DFQATT and CDR2 is SNEGSKA (reference sequence). V shed 3 bases and J 2 bases; nucleotides not matched to a gene: 18. The CDR3 contains 20 residues. The CDR3 DNA is TGCAGTGCTAGTCCCTTTCGGGCTAGCGGGAGGACATCCCCCTACAATGAGCAGTTCTTC. Its protein is CSASPFRASGRTSPYNEQFF.

The chain carries TRBV7-2 and TRBJ1-1; 7 nucleotides line up with TRBD1. The CDR3 has 16 amino acids. After removal of 4 bases from V and 0 bases from J, the junction contained 8 bases not matched to a gene. Germline V gene lookup returns CDR1 SGHTA and CDR2 FQGNSA. The CDR3 bases are TGTGCCAGCAGCTCGGCAGGGGGACCCATGAACACTGAAGCTTTCTTT. It codes for CASSSAGGPMNTEAFF.

Notes on this clone: The sample has other DNA sequences that encode this CDR3 too. The rearrangement uses TRBV3-1 (or the pseudogene TRBV3-2) and TRBJ1-1; 8 nucleotides line up with TRBD1. V shed 5 bases, J shed 5 bases, and the junction held 7 bases outside the gene matches. Germline V gene sequence: CDR1 LGHDT, CDR2 YNNKEL (reference sequence). The CDR3 sequence is 14 residues long. The CDR3 region is CASSSDRGRTEAFF. The CDR3 bases are TGTGCCAGCAGCTCCGACAGGGGTAGAACTGAAGCTTTCTTT.

The gene calls are TRBV28 and TRBJ2-1, with TRBD2 as a possible D gene (5 bases). The V end lost 8 bases, the J end lost 0 bases, and 8 bases lay between the germline ends. CDR3 length: 13 amino acids. Germline loops: CDR1 MDHEN, CDR2 SYDVKM. The CDR3 region is CASLRDSYNEQFF. The CDR3 DNA sequence: TGTGCCAGCCTCCGGGACTCCTACAATGAGCAGTTCTTC.

This chain connects TRBV4-1 to TRBJ2-3, with D perhaps TRBD2 (5 bases). The CDR3 has 15 amino acids. CDR1 is MGHRA and CDR2 is YSYEKL in the germline V gene. The ends were cut back, 0 bases at V and 5 bases at J, with 12 bases in the middle. The CDR3: CASSQDFGGGDTQYF. Here the CDR3 DNA reads TGCGCCAGCAGCCAAGATTTTGGAGGCGGAGATACGCAGTATTTT.

This chain connects TRBV14 to TRBJ1-4, with a possible D match to TRBD1 (5 bases). V lost 0 bases and J 5 bases, leaving 10 bases between the germline ends. In germline, CDR1 is SGHDN, CDR2 FVKESK. The CDR3 is made up of 15 amino acids. CDR3 sequence: CASSQDLGGNEKLFF. Written as DNA, the CDR3 is TGTGCCAGCAGCCAAGATCTGGGGGGAAATGAAAAACTGTTTTTT.

The chain is built from TRBV7-2 and TRBJ2-5; no reliable D call. From germline, CDR1 is SGHTA and CDR2 FQGNSA. CDR3 length: 15 residues. Deletions cut 8 bases from V and 4 bases from J, with 20 bases between. This CDR3 reads CASVDTPPAAETQYF. The CDR3 coding sequence is TGTGCCAGCGTGGATACTCCTCCGGCGGCAGAGACCCAGTACTTC.

The J gene is TRBJ1-4, the V gene TRBV28; maybe TRBD1 (5 bases). Trimming took off 6 bases at V and 0 bases at J, with 14 bases between the two ends. The CDR3 runs to 16 residues. Germline V gene data show CDR1 as MDHEN and CDR2 as SYDVKM. The CDR3 coding sequence is TGTGCCAGCAGCCGGTGGGCAGGGACAACTAATGAAAAACTGTTTTTT. Amino acids: CASSRWAGTTNEKLFF.

This clone was seen a single time. This sequence joins TRBV7-9 and TRBJ1-5, with D possibly being TRBD1 (6 bases). V was shortened by 2 bases and J by 7 bases, with 9 bases between the two germline ends. The CDR3 contains 13 residues. From germline, CDR1 is SEHNR and CDR2 FQNEAQ (reference sequence). CDR3 DNA: TGTGCCAGCAGCTTATATGGGGGCCAGCCCCAGCATTTT. As protein: CASSLYGGQPQHF.

A few counts support this clone. This chain connects TRBV21-1 to TRBJ2-5; TRBD2, the table's D call, lacks a check against the DNA. TRBV21-1 is a pseudogene. The length of the CDR3 is 11 residues. The CDR3 sequence: CASSKPGTQYF. The CDR3 DNA is TGTGCCAGCAGCAAACCCGGGACCCAGTACTTC.

J is TRBJ2-5 and V is TRBV6-1; 11 nucleotides align to TRBD1. Germline assignment: CDR1 MNHNS and CDR2 SASEGT. The CDR3 covers 16 residues. The junction had 6 bases not matched to a gene; V was cut back by 1 base and J by 5 bases. Written as DNA, the CDR3 is TGTGCCAGCAGTGAAGGGACAGGGGGCGATTGGGAGACCCAGTACTTC. This gives the protein CASSEGTGGDWETQYF.

V gene TRBV18 combines with J gene TRBJ2-1; possible D gene TRBD1, 6 bases. Germline values: CDR1 KGHSH, CDR2 LQKENI. V gave up 3 bases and J gave up 4 bases, with 22 bases separating them. CDR3 size: 18 residues. The CDR3 protein is CASSPIPRGELVYNEQFF. CDR3 DNA sequence: TGTGCCAGCTCACCGATACCCAGGGGCGAACTCGTGTACAATGAGCAGTTCTTC.

Written as DNA, the CDR3 is TGCGCCAGCAGCCAAGATAGGGGGAGTCCCCACGAGCAGTACTTC. As protein: CASSQDRGSPHEQYF. The V and J genes are TRBV4-3 and TRBJ2-7; a possible D gene is TRBD1 (6 bases). This CDR3 contains 15 residues. Germline-derived CDR1 and CDR2 are LGHNA and YSLEER. With 0 bases removed from V and 5 bases from J, the gap between germline ends came to 14 bases.

J is TRBJ1-2 and V is TRBV18; TRBD1 aligns across 12 bases. The germline V gene encodes CDR1 KGHSH and CDR2 LQKENI. Trimming cost V 2 bases and J 4 bases; bases outside gene matches: 2. There are 15 residues in the CDR3. The chain's CDR3 is CASSPGTGGVYGYTF. CDR3 coding DNA: TGTGCCAGCTCACCAGGGACAGGGGGCGTCTATGGCTACACCTTC.

As DNA, the CDR3 is TGTGCCAGCAGGAACACAGGGGGCAATCAGCCCCAGCATTTT. This translates into CASRNTGGNQPQHF. V usage is TRBV28 and J usage is TRBJ1-5, with 7 nucleotides matching TRBD1. J gave up 2 bases and V 6 bases, and 4 bases lay outside the gene matches. Germline CDR1 and CDR2: MDHEN and SYDVKM. This CDR3 region has 14 residues.

The chain combines TRBV19 with TRBJ1-2; D is ambiguous. This CDR3 has 15 amino acids. Germline lookup yields CDR1 LNHDA and CDR2 SQIVND (reference sequence). Trimming left V 3 bases short and J 4 bases short, with 15 bases between. In DNA, the CDR3 is TGTGCCAGTAGTATCTTGAGCGGCAGGTTCTATGGCTACACCTTC. This translates into CASSILSGRFYGYTF. The entire variable domain, with the rest obtained from reference TRBV19 and TRBJ1-2, is as follows: DGGITQSPKYLFRKEGQNVTLSCEQNLNHDAMYWYRQDPGQGLRLIYYSQIVNDFQKGDIAEGYSVSREKKESFPLTVTSAQKNPTAFYLCASSILSGRFYGYTFGSGTRLTVV.

The J gene is TRBJ1-1, the V gene TRBV23-1; TRBD1 is a possible D gene (5 bases). TRBV23-1 belongs to the ORF category, with a function that is uncertain. Trimming pared 4 bases from V and 2 bases from J, leaving 14 bases between. The CDR3 runs 15 residues. CDR3 nucleotides: TGCGCCAGCAGTCGGGGGTCGGGGGAAAACACTGAAGCTTTCTTT. Residues: CASSRGSGENTEAFF.